This section outlines one TCR beta chain sequence together with its context. Its antigen remains unidentified. The source of the sample is a study of Tregs in tolerant kidney transplant recipients. Regarding the study as a whole: This study did not directly address biological reproducibility.

The repertoire was sequenced with immunoSEQ multiplex PCR; TCRdb's copy has only in-frame clones and lacks some. This table has approximately 60,000 clones, around 83% appearing once. Germline V gene sequence: CDR1 MNHEY, CDR2 SVGAGI. V lost 4 bases to trimming and J lost 5 bases, with 8 bases between them. This CDR3 has 12 amino acids. Unstimulated regulatory T cells (CD4+CD25+CD127-), CD4+CD25- non-regulatory cells, CD4 and CD8 cells were FACS-sorted from thawed PBMCs. This sequence originates from a human donor in good health. Sequenced material: CD4+ T cells from blood. The chain joins TRBV6-5 to TRBJ1-2; D may be TRBD1 (6 bases). The CDR3 sequence is CASSLTGYGYTF. The CDR3 nucleotides are TGTGCCAGCAGTTTAACAGGGTATGGCTACACCTTC.